These 27 T cell receptor beta chains came from one sample sequenced in a study of T cell repertoires in cytomegalovirus infection. TCRdb re-called the reads through MiXCR, storing one row per CDR3 protein. This table holds about 110,000 distinct CDR3 sequences, around 40% found once. These receptors lack a known antigen. The material sequenced was CD8+ T cells from cultured PBMCs, taken from culture after CMV antigen stimulation. The receptors shown here come from a human donor in good health (CMV status not recorded). Some clones in this sample may be carry-over from other donors' samples.

This clonotype was seen more than once but under ten times. The rearrangement uses TRBV24-1 and TRBJ2-3; the D gene is possibly TRBD1 (6 bases). Trimming left V 5 bases short and J 4 bases short, with 12 bases between. The CDR3 sequence is 14 residues long. Germline CDR1 KGHDR, CDR2 SFDVKD. The CDR3 loop reads CATSAGAVADTQYF. DNA of the CDR3: TGTGCCACCAGTGCAGGGGCGGTGGCAGATACGCAGTATTTT.

The J gene is TRBJ1-6, the V gene TRBV9; possible D gene TRBD1, 6 bases. Deletions cut 4 bases from V and 7 bases from J, with 12 bases between. This CDR3 comprises 14 residues. Germline assignment: CDR1 SGDLS and CDR2 YYNGEE. DNA of the CDR3: TGTGCCAGCAGCTCAGGGGAGTGGAATTCACCCCTCCACTTT. Amino acid sequence: CASSSGEWNSPLHF.

In this sample, this clonotype turned up a few times. This sequence joins TRBV7-2 and TRBJ2-7; a weak D match, TRBD1 (5 bases). The CDR3 loop spans 14 amino acids. V lost 1 base and J lost 10, with 17 bases in between. In germline, CDR1 is SGHTA, CDR2 FQGNSA. CDR3: CASSLGRVTERQYF. In DNA form, the CDR3 reads TGTGCCAGCAGCTTAGGAAGGGTGACAGAACGCCAGTACTTC.

In its sample, this clonotype was seen a few times. This chain uses TRBV2 with TRBJ2-7, with 10 bases lining up with TRBD1. Germline V gives CDR1 SNHLY, CDR2 FYNNEI. This CDR3 has 13 amino acids. The junction had 1 base not matched to a gene; V was cut back by 8 bases and J by 0 bases. CDR3 in DNA: TGTGCCAGCCGGACAGGGGGCTCCTACGAGCAGTACTTC. Amino acid sequence: CASRTGGSYEQYF.

The chain uses TRBV3-1 and TRBJ2-5; D not certain. CDR3 length: 14 amino acids. Germline CDR1 and CDR2: LGHDT and YNNKEL (reference sequence). V was shortened by 0 bases and J by 1 base, with 6 bases between the two germline ends. CDR3 region: CASSQESLQETQYF. The CDR3 coding sequence is TGTGCCAGCAGCCAAGAGAGCCTCCAAGAGACCCAGTACTTC.

This clonotype has only a few counts. The chain combines TRBV7-9 with TRBJ2-7; no reliable D call. This CDR3 contains 14 residues. Germline CDR1 is SEHNR and CDR2 is FQNEAQ (reference sequence). Trimming pared 5 bases from V and 3 bases from J, leaving 14 bases between. CDR3 sequence (DNA): TGTGCCAGCAGCCCTACGGCAGGAATCTACGAGCAGTACTTC. This sequence encodes CASSPTAGIYEQYF.

This chain connects TRBV29-1 to TRBJ2-7, with D maybe TRBD2 (6 bases). Germline CDR1 and CDR2: SQVTM and ANQGSEA. V shed 0 bases and J shed 0 bases, with 12 bases lying between them. This CDR3 spans 15 amino acids. The CDR3 DNA sequence: TGCAGCGTTGAAGAGGAGGGGACGAGCTCCTACGAGCAGTACTTC. It specifies CSVEEEGTSSYEQYF.

V usage is TRBV19 and J usage is TRBJ2-2; D call uncertain. The CDR3 extends over 15 amino acids. V was pared by 3 bases and J by 5 bases, with 13 bases between. Germline V gene data show CDR1 as LNHDA and CDR2 as SQIVND (reference sequence). CDR3 sequence (DNA): TGTGCCAGTAGTATCGTACTCGGTGCGACCGGGGAGCTGTTTTTT. Protein product: CASSIVLGATGELFF.

This chain links TRBV5-1 with TRBJ1-1; D is ambiguous. Germline CDR1 is SGHRS and CDR2 is YFSETQ. This CDR3 has 14 amino acids. With 0 bases removed from V and 4 bases from J, the gap between germline ends came to 10 bases. The CDR3, as DNA: TGCGCCAGCAGCTTGGGTATACACGGCACTGAAGCTTTCTTT. As protein: CASSLGIHGTEAFF.

This clonotype was picked up many times. CDR3 sequence (DNA): TGTGCCAGTAGTATAGGGGGCAGTAACTCCTACGAGCAGTACTTC. Encoded protein: CASSIGGSNSYEQYF. The rearrangement links TRBV19 to TRBJ2-7, with D maybe TRBD1 (5 bases). The V and J ends lost 1 base and 0 bases respectively, with 10 bases between them. Germline loops: CDR1 LNHDA, CDR2 SQIVND (reference sequence). The CDR3 loop spans 15 amino acids.

V and J are TRBV19 and TRBJ2-1, with TRBD1 as a possible D gene (6 bases). CDR3 length equals 15 residues. The germline V and J ends were trimmed by 3 bases and 4 bases, with 13 bases remaining between them. The germline V gene encodes CDR1 LNHDA and CDR2 SQIVND (reference sequence). The CDR3 is CASSIWTEGYNEQFF. CDR3 bases: TGTGCCAGTAGTATCTGGACAGAAGGATACAATGAGCAGTTCTTC.

V is TRBV4-1 and J is TRBJ2-3; D call uncertain. The CDR3 has 14 residues. Germline V gives CDR1 MGHRA, CDR2 YSYEKL. V lost 0 bases and J lost 0, with 4 bases in between. The CDR3 sequence is CASSQEPSTDTQYF. DNA of the CDR3: TGCGCCAGCAGCCAAGAACCTAGCACAGATACGCAGTATTTT.

As regards this clonotype: A read error may be the cause here, since a much bigger clone is one base away. The V and J genes are TRBV7-4 and TRBJ1-4, with D tentatively TRBD1 (6 bases). The V gene lost 6 bases and the J gene lost 7 bases, with 15 bases spanning the gap. There are 14 residues in the CDR3. CDR1 and CDR2 from the germline V gene are SGHVT and SQSDAQ. CDR3 nucleotide sequence: TGTGCCAGCAGTTCGGGACACCATAGTGAAAAACTGTTTTTT. As protein: CASSSGHHSEKLFF.

A note on this clonotype: Just one base apart from a much larger clone, this may be a read error. The chain carries TRBV7-6 and TRBJ1-1, with D maybe TRBD1 (5 bases). Germline values: CDR1 SGHVS, CDR2 FNYEAQ. The CDR3 spans 15 residues. Here the CDR3 reads CVSSLGEWGNTEAFF. For the CDR3, the DNA is TGTGTCAGCAGCTTGGGGGAGTGGGGTAACACTGAAGCTTTCTTT.

This clonotype was observed a few times. The rearrangement uses TRBV6-2 or TRBV6-3 and TRBJ2-1; 14 positions match TRBD2. Losses at the gene ends were 6 bases for V and 10 bases for J; bases not matched to a gene: 5. The CDR3 spans 14 residues. Germline loops: CDR1 MNHEY, CDR2 SVGEGT. This CDR3 is CASRGLAGGWEQFF. Written as DNA, the CDR3 is TGTGCCAGCAGAGGACTAGCGGGGGGCTGGGAGCAGTTCTTC.

The chain combines TRBV27 with TRBJ2-3; 7 bases are shared with TRBD1. Germline V gene lookup returns CDR1 MNHEY and CDR2 SMNVEV (reference sequence). CDR3 size: 16 residues. V was clipped by 1 base and J by 2 bases; unmatched bases: 6. In DNA form, the CDR3 reads TGTGCCAGCAGTTTATACTTCGACAGGGCCACAGATACGCAGTATTTT. Its translation: CASSLYFDRATDTQYF.

The chain has TRBV28 and TRBJ2-7; 7 positions agree with TRBD1. V gave up 7 bases and J gave up 1 base; unmatched junction bases: 10. The CDR3 runs to 15 residues. The germline V gene has CDR1 MDHEN and CDR2 SYDVKM. CDR3 DNA sequence: TGTGCCAGCATCCTACGGACAGGCTCGTCCTACGAGCAGTACTTC. Protein product: CASILRTGSSYEQYF. Using reference TRBV28 and TRBJ2-7 for the parts outside the CDR3, the full variable domain is DVKVTQSSRYLVKRTGEKVFLECVQDMDHENMFWYRQDPGLGLRLIYFSYDVKMKEKGDIPEGYSVSREKKERFSLILESASTNQTSMYLCASILRTGSSYEQYFGPGTRLTVT.

Ten or more counts support this clonotype. V gene TRBV7-9 combines with J gene TRBJ2-7; the D gene is possibly TRBD1 (5 bases). Germline CDR1 reads SEHNR; CDR2 reads FQNEAQ (reference sequence). The CDR3 is made up of 14 amino acids. The V and J ends lost 5 bases and 3 bases respectively, with 14 bases between them. The CDR3 is CASSLDIRGYEQYF. CDR3 nucleotides: TGTGCCAGCAGCCTCGACATAAGGGGCTACGAGCAGTACTTC.

J is TRBJ2-5 and V is TRBV12-3 or TRBV12-4; D unresolved. There are 14 residues in the CDR3. Trimming removed 8 bases at V and 0 bases at J, with 13 bases between. The CDR3 DNA reads as TGTGCCAGCTGCCAGGACCAGTACCAAGAGACCCAGTACTTC. Encoded protein: CASCQDQYQETQYF.

The sample holds one count of this clonotype. V usage is TRBV7-4 and J usage is TRBJ1-1; D is perhaps TRBD1 (5 bases). V was shortened by 5 bases and J by 5 bases, with 12 bases between the two germline ends. The CDR3 totals 13 residues. Germline CDR1 reads SGHVT; CDR2 reads SQSDAQ. The CDR3, as DNA: TGTGCCAGCAGCCAAGGGGTTAGTACTGAAGCTTTCTTT. Residues: CASSQGVSTEAFF.

This clonotype has more than one count but fewer than ten. The V and J genes are TRBV7-6 and TRBJ2-7, with TRBD1 identical over 10 bases. V shed 0 bases and J 2 bases; nucleotides not matched to a gene: 4. CDR1 is SGHVS and CDR2 is FNYEAQ in the germline V gene. The CDR3 runs to 16 residues. The CDR3 sequence: CASSLASGQGPYEQYF. CDR3 coding DNA: TGTGCCAGCAGCTTAGCTTCGGGACAGGGGCCCTACGAGCAGTACTTC.

The gene calls are TRBV2 and TRBJ2-1, with 9 nucleotides matching TRBD1. Germline V gene sequence: CDR1 SNHLY, CDR2 FYNNEI. With V trimmed by 5 bases and J by 8 bases, 10 bases remained unmatched. CDR3 size: 15 residues. CDR3 DNA sequence: TGTGCCAGCAGTCTCACAGGGGGCCCGCGGGATGAGCAGTTCTTC. Protein: CASSLTGGPRDEQFF.

The chain links TRBV6-1 to TRBJ2-1, with D tentatively TRBD2 (6 bases). Between the trimmed V and J ends, which lost 1 base and 7 bases, there was a span of 11 bases. CDR3 length: 14 amino acids. Germline CDR1 reads MNHNS; CDR2 reads SASEGT. CDR3 protein: CASSEGTMANEQFF. CDR3 sequence (DNA): TGTGCCAGCAGTGAAGGGACTATGGCAAATGAGCAGTTCTTC.

This clonotype was seen a handful of times. The chain employs TRBV6-6 and TRBJ2-1; D is undetermined. The CDR3 is made up of 14 amino acids. CDR1 and CDR2 from the germline V gene are MNHNY and SVGAGI (reference sequence). Deletions cut 5 bases from V and 1 base from J, with 9 bases between. The CDR3 sequence is CASSVARSYNEQFF. The CDR3 region has the DNA TGTGCCAGCAGTGTAGCAAGATCCTACAATGAGCAGTTCTTC.

This clonotype was counted ten times or more. The chain joins TRBV10-3 to TRBJ2-1; no firm D call. The CDR3 is 13 residues long. Germline V gives CDR1 ENHRY, CDR2 SYGVKD. V lost 9 bases and J lost 0, with 9 bases in between. The CDR3 DNA reads as TGTGCCATAGCTCAGAGCTCCTACAATGAGCAGTTCTTC. It translates to CAIAQSSYNEQFF.

The V call is TRBV7-9, the J call TRBJ1-1; 10 positions agree with TRBD1. Unmatched junction bases numbered 14, after V lost 10 bases and J lost 3 bases. The CDR3 runs to 16 residues. Germline loops: CDR1 SEHNR, CDR2 FQNEAQ (reference sequence). CDR3 nucleotide sequence: TGTGCCATCTTAGGGTCCAGGACAGGGGGAGACACTGAAGCTTTCTTT. Protein sequence: CAILGSRTGGDTEAFF.

The V gene is TRBV7-9, the J gene TRBJ1-2; D ambiguous. Germline values: CDR1 SEHNR, CDR2 FQNEAQ (reference sequence). Trimming removed 1 base from V and 1 base from J, with 10 bases in between. CDR3 length equals 15 residues. CDR3 region: CASSLDSAVNYGYTF. The CDR3 DNA reads TGTGCCAGCAGCTTAGACTCGGCAGTTAACTATGGCTACACCTTC.